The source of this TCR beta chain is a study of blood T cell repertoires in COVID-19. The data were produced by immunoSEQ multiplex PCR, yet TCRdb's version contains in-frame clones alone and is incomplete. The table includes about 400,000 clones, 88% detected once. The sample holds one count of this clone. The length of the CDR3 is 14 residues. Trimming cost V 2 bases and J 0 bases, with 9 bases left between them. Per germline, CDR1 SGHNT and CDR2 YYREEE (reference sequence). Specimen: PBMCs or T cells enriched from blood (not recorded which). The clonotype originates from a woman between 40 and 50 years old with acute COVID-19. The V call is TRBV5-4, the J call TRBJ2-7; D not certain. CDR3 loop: CASSLSPSSYEQYF. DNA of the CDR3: TGTGCCAGCAGCTTAAGCCCGAGCTCCTACGAGCAGTACTTC.